The 27 T cell receptor beta chains in this list originate from one sample, sequenced in a study of T cell changes during pregnancy in multiple sclerosis (dated by TCRdb to the late 2010s). The library was built by means of the immunoSEQ multiplex PCR assay. TCRdb re-hosts the immuneACCESS table, in-frame sequences only. Its copies lack some clones; in the studies checked, an unresolved V gene accounts for under half of them, and the cause for the rest is not known. The sample data list some 97,000 clones, and around 92% of these were observed just once. About 2% of the sample lies in the top ten. The source material was peripheral blood, sampled after pregnancy. The source of these receptors is a female donor with multiple sclerosis, enrolled in a pregnancy study.

V usage is TRBV28 and J usage is TRBJ2-3; a possible D gene is TRBD2 (7 bases). Germline V CDR1 and CDR2: MDHEN, SYDVKM. V lost 6 bases and J 3 bases, leaving 10 bases between the germline ends. The CDR3 contains 13 residues. Here the CDR3 DNA reads TGTGCCAGCAGGGGGGGGACAACAGATACGCAGTATTTT. It codes for CASRGGTTDTQYF.

The chain is built from TRBV5-6 and TRBJ1-6; the D gene is possibly TRBD1 (5 bases). Germline CDR1 SGHDT, CDR2 YYEEEE. This CDR3 spans 14 amino acids. Trimming shortened V by 4 bases and J by 4 bases, and 9 bases separated the two germline ends. The DNA of the CDR3 is TGTGCCAGCAGCAAGACAGAGTATAATTCACCCCTCCACTTT. This translates into CASSKTEYNSPLHF.

V and J are TRBV9 and TRBJ2-3; TRBD2 might be the D (6 bases). In germline, CDR1 is SGDLS, CDR2 YYNGEE. The V gene lost 4 bases and the J gene lost 0 bases, with 12 bases spanning the gap. There are 15 residues in the CDR3. CDR3 sequence: CASSPGGPSTDTQYF. The CDR3 coding sequence is TGTGCCAGCAGCCCCGGGGGACCTAGCACAGATACGCAGTATTTT.

V and J are TRBV6-5 and TRBJ1-1, with 9 bases identical to TRBD1. The CDR3 runs 15 residues. V shed 7 bases, J shed 1 base, and the junction held 7 bases outside the gene matches. The V gene's germline CDR1 is MNHEY and CDR2 SVGAGI. The CDR3 loop reads CASKTGGSWNTEAFF. The CDR3 DNA follows: TGTGCCAGCAAAACAGGGGGCTCGTGGAACACTGAAGCTTTCTTT.

The chain carries TRBV4-3 and TRBJ2-7; 7 bases fit TRBD2. CDR3 length equals 17 residues. Germline assignment: CDR1 LGHNA and CDR2 YSLEER. V dropped 0 bases and J dropped 1; count of bases not matched to a gene: 9. CDR3 DNA sequence: TGCGCCAGCAGCCAAGACCACGGGGGGTCCCTTTCCTACGAGCAGTACTTC. Translating it yields CASSQDHGGSLSYEQYF.

V and J are TRBV2 and TRBJ2-7; 7 nucleotides line up with TRBD1. V gave up 10 bases and J gave up 0 bases; unmatched junction bases: 9. Germline values: CDR1 SNHLY, CDR2 FYNNEI. This CDR3 region has 14 residues. CDR3 sequence: CATRAGTVSYEQYF. The CDR3 DNA sequence: TGTGCCACCCGAGCTGGGACAGTCTCCTACGAGCAGTACTTC.

This clone was recorded only once. The rearrangement links TRBV11-3 to TRBJ2-1, with 8 positions matching TRBD2. The CDR3 spans 15 residues. In germline, CDR1 is SGHNT, CDR2 YENEEA. Trimming cost V 5 bases and J 9 bases; bases outside gene matches: 12. As DNA, the CDR3 is TGTGCCAGCAGCCCGAGTCTCGGGGGGGCCGGTGAGCAGTTCTTC. Protein: CASSPSLGGAGEQFF.

The chain has TRBV19 and TRBJ2-5, with 7 nucleotides matching TRBD2. Germline values: CDR1 LNHDA, CDR2 SQIVND (reference sequence). The trim removed 9 bases at V and 2 bases at J, leaving 12 bases unmatched. The CDR3 contains 15 residues. CDR3: CASRFDKAGQETQYF. Here the CDR3 DNA reads TGTGCCAGCCGCTTTGATAAAGCGGGGCAAGAGACCCAGTACTTC.

In its sample, this clone is medium-sized. V gene TRBV6-4 combines with J gene TRBJ1-5; TRBD1 might be the D (6 bases). Germline V gives CDR1 MRHNA, CDR2 SNTAGT. V was pared by 3 bases and J by 4 bases, with 7 bases between. CDR3 length equals 13 residues. The CDR3 coding sequence is TGTGCCAGCAGTGAGGGGGCAAATCAGCCCCAGCATTTT. Residues: CASSEGANQPQHF.

The chain combines TRBV7-8 with TRBJ2-5; tentative D call: TRBD2 (5 bases). The germline CDR1 and CDR2 sequences are SGHVS and FQNEAQ. The CDR3 runs to 15 residues. Deletions cut 1 base from V and 5 bases from J, with 14 bases between. CDR3 in amino acids: CASSLDRGIGETQYF. The CDR3 DNA reads as TGTGCCAGCAGCTTAGATAGAGGGATTGGTGAGACCCAGTACTTC.

V usage is TRBV7-3 and J usage is TRBJ2-5; 10 bases map to TRBD2. Trimming removed 5 bases from V and 4 bases from J; junction bases left unmatched: 4. In germline, CDR1 is SGHTA, CDR2 FQGTGA. The CDR3 loop spans 14 amino acids. The CDR3 loop is CASSPSGRAETQYF. CDR3 sequence (DNA): TGTGCCAGCAGCCCAAGCGGGAGGGCAGAGACCCAGTACTTC.

The chain carries TRBV28 and TRBJ2-3; no definite D call. This CDR3 is 14 amino acids long. CDR1 and CDR2 from the germline V gene are MDHEN and SYDVKM. Trimming removed 3 bases from V and 0 bases from J, with 7 bases in between. CDR3: CASSFLSSTDTQYF. For the CDR3, the DNA is TGTGCCAGCAGTTTTCTCTCGAGCACAGATACGCAGTATTTT.

The chain has TRBV7-2 and TRBJ2-7; D gene ambiguous. The CDR3 has 14 residues. Germline V gives CDR1 SGHTA, CDR2 FQGNSA. Trimming stripped 0 bases from V and 5 bases from J, with 11 bases between. This chain's CDR3 is CASSLASGLHEQYF. DNA of the CDR3: TGTGCCAGCAGCTTAGCGTCTGGCCTCCACGAGCAGTACTTC.

CDR3: CASSPPGRGQGYTF. The CDR3 nucleotides read TGTGCCAGCAGCCCCCCGGGCAGGGGGCAGGGCTACACCTTC. J is TRBJ1-2 and V is TRBV5-4; 8 bases align to TRBD1. The CDR3 length is 14 residues. V trimming: 4 bases; J trimming: 8 bases; junction bases outside the gene matches: 10. Looked up from germline, CDR1 is SGHNT and CDR2 is YYREEE (reference sequence). Supplemented by reference TRBV5-4 and TRBJ1-2, the full variable domain reads ETGVTQSPTHLIKTRGQQVTLRCSSQSGHNTVSWYQQALGQGPQFIFQYYREEENGRGNFPPRFSGLQFPNYSSELNVNALELDDSALYLCASSPPGRGQGYTFGSGTRLTVV.

The J gene is TRBJ1-2, the V gene TRBV18; no firm D call. Between the trimmed V and J ends, which lost 1 base and 4 bases, there was a span of 13 bases. This CDR3 has 15 residues. Germline CDR1 is KGHSH and CDR2 is LQKENI. The CDR3 reads CASSPLDGGSYGYTF. The CDR3 region has the DNA TGTGCCAGCTCACCACTCGATGGAGGAAGCTATGGCTACACCTTC.

The chain uses TRBV30 and TRBJ1-1, with unresolved D. In germline, CDR1 is GTSNPN, CDR2 SVGIG (reference sequence). The CDR3 consists of 13 residues. The V and J ends lost 6 bases and 2 bases respectively, with 13 bases between them. The CDR3 protein is CACSREINTEAFF. The CDR3 nucleotides read TGTGCCTGTTCACGGGAAATCAACACTGAAGCTTTCTTT.

The chain has TRBV30 and TRBJ1-4; D not resolved. This CDR3 comprises 16 residues. Germline V gene data show CDR1 as GTSNPN and CDR2 as SVGIG (reference sequence). V was cut by 4 bases and J by 0 bases, with 15 bases left in between. In DNA, the CDR3 is TGTGCCTGGACCTCACGACTGAGGGCAACTAATGAAAAACTGTTTTTT. Translated: CAWTSRLRATNEKLFF.

The chain is built from TRBV4-1 and TRBJ2-6, with TRBD2 identical over 9 bases. Germline V gene sequence: CDR1 MGHRA, CDR2 YSYEKL. V was pared by 1 base and J by 0 bases, with 7 bases of the junction left unmatched. CDR3 length equals 19 residues. The CDR3 bases are TGCGCCAGCAGCCAAGGTTACGGCGGGAGGGCCTCTGGGGCCAACGTCCTGACTTTC. Translated: CASSQGYGGRASGANVLTF.

The chain uses TRBV15 and TRBJ1-1, with unresolved D. With 0 bases removed from V and 1 base from J, the gap between germline ends came to 9 bases. The germline gives CDR1 LNHNV, CDR2 YYDKDF (reference sequence). The CDR3 covers 15 residues. CDR3 loop: CATSRDTVPNTEAFF. The CDR3 DNA follows: TGTGCCACCAGCAGAGATACAGTACCGAACACTGAAGCTTTCTTT.

This clone has just a few counts. As DNA, the CDR3 is TGTGCCAGCAGCGGAGGGCCTAACCTTGGCTACACCTTC. As protein: CASSGGPNLGYTF. The rearrangement uses TRBV6-5 and TRBJ1-2; D is undetermined. CDR3 length: 13 residues. Germline-derived CDR1 and CDR2 are MNHEY and SVGAGI. The germline V and J ends were trimmed by 6 bases and 7 bases, with 15 bases remaining between them.

The chain joins TRBV6-5 to TRBJ1-2, with 7 bases lining up with TRBD1. The length of the CDR3 is 13 residues. Germline V gene data show CDR1 as MNHEY and CDR2 as SVGAGI. V dropped 6 bases and J dropped 4; count of bases not matched to a gene: 5. Here the CDR3 DNA reads TGTGCCAGCAGCTCGGGACAGCTCTATGGCTACACCTTC. Its translation is CASSSGQLYGYTF.

This clone was observed a single time. The rearrangement uses TRBV28 and TRBJ2-5; 8 bases map to TRBD2. This CDR3 is 17 amino acids long. The germline V gene encodes CDR1 MDHEN and CDR2 SYDVKM. Trimming removed 1 base from V and 4 bases from J; junction bases left unmatched: 11. CDR3 loop: CASSLSERERGVETQYF. CDR3 nucleotide sequence: TGTGCCAGCAGTTTATCAGAGCGGGAGAGGGGGGTAGAGACCCAGTACTTC.

This clone has a single count. The V and J genes are TRBV28 and TRBJ1-3, with D tentatively TRBD1 (5 bases). V was trimmed by 1 base and J by 4 bases, leaving 20 bases between them. Germline lookup yields CDR1 MDHEN and CDR2 SYDVKM. This CDR3 comprises 18 residues. The chain's CDR3 is CASSLLLSGEIRGNTIYF. The CDR3 DNA follows: TGTGCCAGCAGTTTATTGTTGTCGGGGGAAATTCGGGGAAACACCATATATTTT. Filled out from reference TRBV28 and TRBJ1-3, the complete variable domain reads DVKVTQSSRYLVKRTGEKVFLECVQDMDHENMFWYRQDPGLGLRLIYFSYDVKMKEKGDIPEGYSVSREKKERFSLILESASTNQTSMYLCASSLLLSGEIRGNTIYFGEGSWLTVV.

This clone came up once. The chain links TRBV6-6 to TRBJ1-2, with no clear D. The CDR3 extends over 12 amino acids. V lost 4 bases, J lost 0 bases, and 3 bases lay in between. CDR1 is MNHNY, CDR2 SVGAGI, per germline (reference sequence). The DNA of the CDR3 is TGTGCCAGCAGTTTAACTAACTATGGCTACACCTTC. Translation: CASSLTNYGYTF.

Only one count was recorded for this clone. The chain carries TRBV19 and TRBJ2-3; D gene ambiguous. CDR3 size: 15 residues. CDR1 LNHDA and CDR2 SQIVND come from the germline V gene (reference sequence). V lost 2 bases, J lost 0 bases, and 9 bases lay in between. This chain's CDR3 is CASSIMAASTDTQYF. DNA of the CDR3: TGTGCCAGTAGTATAATGGCGGCGAGCACAGATACGCAGTATTTT.

The genes are TRBV6-4 and TRBJ2-7; 11 positions match TRBD2. Germline V CDR1 and CDR2: MRHNA, SNTAGT. This CDR3 is 17 amino acids long. The junction had 13 bases not matched to a gene; V was cut back by 6 bases and J by 3 bases. The CDR3 here is CASRPKSTSGENYEQYF. CDR3 bases: TGTGCCAGCAGACCCAAATCGACTAGCGGGGAAAACTACGAGCAGTACTTC.

This rearrangement joins TRBV5-1 to TRBJ1-4, with a possible D match to TRBD1 (5 bases). The V end lost 3 bases, the J end lost 4 bases, and 10 bases lay between the germline ends. The CDR3 is made up of 14 amino acids. Looked up from germline, CDR1 is SGHRS and CDR2 is YFSETQ. The CDR3 region is CASSSTVLNEKLFF. The CDR3 DNA is TGCGCCAGCAGCTCGACAGTCCTTAATGAAAAACTGTTTTTT.